The 9 T cell receptor beta chains reported below all come from one sample, sequenced in a study of T cell responses to AZD1222 COVID-19 vaccine. Produced via immunoSEQ multiplex PCR; TCRdb's table is partial and in-frame only. The data show fewer than 150,000 clones, with 65% to 90% seen just once and approximately 7.5% held by the top ten. The input for sequencing was peripheral blood, taken on day 0 of AZD1222 vaccination. These receptors were taken from an adult in good health.

The V and J genes are TRBV28 and TRBJ1-1; D remains ambiguous. CDR3 length equals 13 residues. Germline CDR1 and CDR2: MDHEN and SYDVKM. The V end was cut by 4 bases, the J end by 1 base, with 7 bases between. This CDR3 reads CASSSPTNTEAFF. The DNA for the CDR3 is TGTGCCAGCAGTTCCCCGACGAACACTGAAGCTTTCTTT.

The chain carries TRBV5-1 and TRBJ2-5, with 7 bases matching TRBD1. Germline assignment: CDR1 SGHRS and CDR2 YFSETQ. The CDR3 is 15 residues long. Unmatched junction bases numbered 7, after V lost 5 bases and J lost 0 bases. CDR3 nucleotides: TGCGCCAGCAGACGCGGAGGACAGGACCAAGAGACCCAGTACTTC. It codes for CASRRGGQDQETQYF.

In its sample, this clone was seen once. The chain has TRBV5-4 and TRBJ2-7, with a possible D match to TRBD2 (5 bases). The CDR3 sequence is 13 residues long. Germline V CDR1 and CDR2: SGHNT, YYREEE (reference sequence). The V gene lost 4 bases and the J gene lost 5 bases, with 13 bases spanning the gap. Here the CDR3 reads CASSLGPGNEQYF. The CDR3, as DNA: TGTGCCAGCAGCCTTGGGCCGGGGAACGAGCAGTACTTC.

V and J are TRBV30 and TRBJ1-2; weak D call: TRBD1 (5 bases). The CDR3 is 12 residues long. V dropped 2 bases and J dropped 7 bases, with 11 bases sitting between them. Germline V gives CDR1 GTSNPN, CDR2 SVGIG (reference sequence). CDR3 protein: CAWSRQGGGYTF. As DNA, the CDR3 is TGTGCCTGGAGTAGGCAGGGAGGTGGCTACACCTTC.

This clone came up a few times. The chain uses TRBV10-1 and TRBJ1-1; D is ambiguous. There are 13 residues in the CDR3. V was shortened by 4 bases and J by 6 bases, with 12 bases between the two germline ends. Germline values: CDR1 WNHNN, CDR2 SYGVQD (reference sequence). CDR3 protein: CASSVTAWAEAFF. The CDR3 DNA reads TGCGCCAGCAGTGTGACGGCTTGGGCTGAAGCTTTCTTT.

This chain connects TRBV18 to TRBJ2-7, with unresolved D. The germline gives CDR1 KGHSH, CDR2 LQKENI. CDR3 length: 10 residues. V lost 8 bases and J 4 bases, leaving 6 bases between the germline ends. The CDR3 loop is CASLGYEQYF. In nucleotides, the CDR3 is TGTGCCAGCCTTGGGTACGAGCAGTACTTC.

This clone was counted a single time. The chain is built from TRBV7-2 and TRBJ2-5; TRBD2 aligns across 10 bases. The trim removed 0 bases at V and 6 bases at J, leaving 7 bases unmatched. The CDR3 has 16 residues. The germline CDR1 and CDR2 sequences are SGHTA and FQGNSA. The DNA of the CDR3 is TGTGCCAGCAGCTTAGCAGCGGGAGGGCCCGGGCAGACCCAGTACTTC. This codes for CASSLAAGGPGQTQYF.

The chain uses TRBV19 and TRBJ1-1, with unresolved D. Trimming shortened V by 1 base and J by 3 bases, and 6 bases separated the two germline ends. CDR3 length: 13 residues. The germline gives CDR1 LNHDA, CDR2 SQIVND (reference sequence). CDR3 DNA: TGTGCCAGTAGTATAGGGCAGGACACTGAAGCTTTCTTT. Translated, it gives CASSIGQDTEAFF.

The rearrangement uses TRBV2 and TRBJ2-5, with TRBD2 matching 8 bases. CDR1 is SNHLY and CDR2 is FYNNEI in the germline V gene. The CDR3 has 17 amino acids. With 4 bases clipped from V and 1 base from J, the junction kept 11 bases outside the gene matches. This CDR3 is CASSGGGRGRSQETQYF. CDR3 sequence (DNA): TGTGCCAGCAGTGGCGGGGGGAGGGGGAGGAGCCAAGAGACCCAGTACTTC.